The 2 T cell receptor beta chains listed next were all sequenced from one sample in a study of OX40 agonist ivuxolimab in advanced cancers. Generated by immunoSEQ multiplex PCR, the TCRdb table keeps only in-frame clones and is missing some. The table shows some 50,000 clones, with approximately 85% occurring only once. The sample was CD4+ or CD8+ T cells sorted from blood, taken in a trial of the OX40 agonist ivuxolimab. Source of these receptors: an adult with an advanced solid tumor such as melanoma, head and neck, liver or kidney cancer.

The genes are TRBV10-1 and TRBJ2-4; D gene unclear. V shed 9 bases and J shed 1 base, with 13 bases lying between them. This CDR3 has 14 residues. Germline V gene sequence: CDR1 WNHNN, CDR2 SYGVQD (reference sequence). The CDR3 bases are TGCGCCAGGGAAGCAGGTAATGCCAAAAACATTCAGTACTTC. Protein product: CAREAGNAKNIQYF.

The table lists this clone with a few counts. V and J are TRBV5-6 and TRBJ2-7; no clear D gene. V was cut by 6 bases and J by 2 bases, with 9 bases left in between. The length of the CDR3 is 12 residues. CDR1 and CDR2 from the germline V gene are SGHDT and YYEEEE. CDR3 residues: CASNGETYEQYF. The CDR3 DNA reads TGTGCCAGCAATGGCGAAACCTACGAGCAGTACTTC.